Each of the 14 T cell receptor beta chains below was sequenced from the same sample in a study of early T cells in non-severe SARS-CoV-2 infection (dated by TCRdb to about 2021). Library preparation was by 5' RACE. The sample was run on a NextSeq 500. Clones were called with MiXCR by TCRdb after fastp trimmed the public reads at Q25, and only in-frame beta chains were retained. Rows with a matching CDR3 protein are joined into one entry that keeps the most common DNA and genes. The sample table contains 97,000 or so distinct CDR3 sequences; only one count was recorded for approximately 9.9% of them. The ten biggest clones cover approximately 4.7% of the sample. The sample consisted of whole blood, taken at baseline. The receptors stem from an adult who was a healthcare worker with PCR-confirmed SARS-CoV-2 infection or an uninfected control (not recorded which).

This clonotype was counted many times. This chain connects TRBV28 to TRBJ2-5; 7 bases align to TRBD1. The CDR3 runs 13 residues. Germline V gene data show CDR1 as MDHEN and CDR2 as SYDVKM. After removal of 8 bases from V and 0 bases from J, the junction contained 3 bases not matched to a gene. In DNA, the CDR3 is TGTGCCAGCGGGGACAGTAACCAAGAGACCCAGTACTTC. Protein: CASGDSNQETQYF.

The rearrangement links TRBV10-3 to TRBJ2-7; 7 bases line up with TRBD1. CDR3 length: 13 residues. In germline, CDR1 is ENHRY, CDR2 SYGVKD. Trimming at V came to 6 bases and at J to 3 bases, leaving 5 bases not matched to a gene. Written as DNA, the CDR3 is TGTGCCATCAGATTAGACAGGGTCTACGAGCAGTACTTC. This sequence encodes CAIRLDRVYEQYF.

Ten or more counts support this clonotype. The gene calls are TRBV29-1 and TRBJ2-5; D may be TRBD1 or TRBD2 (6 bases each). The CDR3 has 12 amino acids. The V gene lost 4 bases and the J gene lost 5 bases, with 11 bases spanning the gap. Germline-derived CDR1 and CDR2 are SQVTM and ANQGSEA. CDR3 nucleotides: TGCAGCGTTGTTTGGAGGGGGGAGACCCAGTACTTC. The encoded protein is CSVVWRGETQYF.

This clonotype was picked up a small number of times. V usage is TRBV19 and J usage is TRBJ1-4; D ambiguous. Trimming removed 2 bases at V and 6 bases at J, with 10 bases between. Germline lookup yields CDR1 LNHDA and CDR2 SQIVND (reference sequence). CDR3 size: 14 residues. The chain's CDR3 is CASSIKIMDEKLFF. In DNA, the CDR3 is TGTGCCAGTAGTATAAAAATTATGGATGAAAAACTGTTTTTT.

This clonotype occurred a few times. The CDR3 reads CSARGTAGYYEQYF. The CDR3 DNA reads TGCAGTGCTAGAGGAACGGCAGGGTATTACGAGCAGTACTTC. The V and J genes are TRBV20-1 and TRBJ2-7; perhaps TRBD1 as D (5 bases). V lost 1 base, J lost 4 bases, and 14 bases lay in between. This CDR3 is built from 14 residues. Germline loops: CDR1 DFQATT, CDR2 SNEGSKA (reference sequence).

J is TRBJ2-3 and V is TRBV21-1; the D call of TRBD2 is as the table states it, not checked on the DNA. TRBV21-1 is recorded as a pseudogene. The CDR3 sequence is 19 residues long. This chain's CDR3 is CASSIRRLAGMMGTDTQYF. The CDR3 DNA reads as TGTGCCAGCAGCATCCGTCGACTAGCGGGAATGATGGGCACAGATACGCAGTATTTT.

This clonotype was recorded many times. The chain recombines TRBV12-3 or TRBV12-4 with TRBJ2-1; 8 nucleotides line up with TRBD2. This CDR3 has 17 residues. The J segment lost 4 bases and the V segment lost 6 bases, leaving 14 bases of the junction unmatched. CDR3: CASRSNSGTPPYNEQFF. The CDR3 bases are TGTGCCAGCAGGTCTAATAGCGGGACGCCCCCATACAATGAGCAGTTCTTC.

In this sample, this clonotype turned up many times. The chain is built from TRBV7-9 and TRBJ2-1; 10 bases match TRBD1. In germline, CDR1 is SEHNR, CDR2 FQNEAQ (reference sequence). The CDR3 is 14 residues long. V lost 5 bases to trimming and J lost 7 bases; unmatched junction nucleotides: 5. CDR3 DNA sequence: TGTGCCAGCAGCAGACAGGGGGCGCTGAATGAGCAGTTCTTC. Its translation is CASSRQGALNEQFF. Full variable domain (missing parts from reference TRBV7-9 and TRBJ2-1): DTGVSQNPRHKITKRGQNVTFRCDPISEHNRLYWYRQTLGQGPEFLTYFQNEAQLEKSRLLSDRFSAERPKGSFSTLEIQRTEQGDSAMYLCASSRQGALNEQFFGPGTRLTVL.

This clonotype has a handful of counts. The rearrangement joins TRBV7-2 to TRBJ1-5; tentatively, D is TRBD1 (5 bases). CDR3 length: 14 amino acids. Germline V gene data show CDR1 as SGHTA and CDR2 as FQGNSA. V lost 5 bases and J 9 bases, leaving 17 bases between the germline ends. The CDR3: CASSTGTDLGPQHF. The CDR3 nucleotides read TGTGCCAGCAGCACGGGGACGGACCTAGGGCCCCAGCATTTT.

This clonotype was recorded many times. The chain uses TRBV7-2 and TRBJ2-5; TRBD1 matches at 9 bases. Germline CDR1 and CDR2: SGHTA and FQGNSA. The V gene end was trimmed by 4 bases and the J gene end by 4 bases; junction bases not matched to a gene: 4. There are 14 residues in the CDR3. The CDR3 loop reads CASSSRQGGETQYF. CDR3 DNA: TGTGCCAGCAGCTCCCGACAGGGGGGAGAGACCCAGTACTTC.

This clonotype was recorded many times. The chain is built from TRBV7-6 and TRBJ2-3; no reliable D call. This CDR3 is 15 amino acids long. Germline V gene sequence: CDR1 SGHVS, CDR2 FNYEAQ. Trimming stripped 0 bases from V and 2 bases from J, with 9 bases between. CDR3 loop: CASSLAYSTTDTQYF. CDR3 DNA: TGTGCCAGCAGCTTAGCGTACAGTACCACAGATACGCAGTATTTT.

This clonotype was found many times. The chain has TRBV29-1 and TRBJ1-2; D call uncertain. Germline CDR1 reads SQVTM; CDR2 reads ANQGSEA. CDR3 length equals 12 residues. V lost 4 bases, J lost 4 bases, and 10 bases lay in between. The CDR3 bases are TGCAGCGTTGTGGATAGCTCCTATGGCTACACCTTC. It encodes CSVVDSSYGYTF.

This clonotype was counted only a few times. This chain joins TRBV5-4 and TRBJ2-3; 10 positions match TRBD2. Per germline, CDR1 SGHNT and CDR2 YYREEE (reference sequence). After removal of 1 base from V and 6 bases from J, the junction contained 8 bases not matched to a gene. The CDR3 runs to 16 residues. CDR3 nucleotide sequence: TGTGCCAGCAGCTTGCCTATAGCGGGAGGAAGGGATACGCAGTATTTT. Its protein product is CASSLPIAGGRDTQYF. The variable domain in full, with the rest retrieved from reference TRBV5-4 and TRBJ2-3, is ETGVTQSPTHLIKTRGQQVTLRCSSQSGHNTVSWYQQALGQGPQFIFQYYREEENGRGNFPPRFSGLQFPNYSSELNVNALELDDSALYLCASSLPIAGGRDTQYFGPGTRLTVL.

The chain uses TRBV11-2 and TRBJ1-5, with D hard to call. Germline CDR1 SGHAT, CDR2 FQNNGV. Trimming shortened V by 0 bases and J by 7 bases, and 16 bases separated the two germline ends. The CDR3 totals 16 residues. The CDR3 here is CASSLDRKVPRQPQHF. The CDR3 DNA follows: TGTGCCAGCAGCTTAGATCGTAAGGTCCCCAGGCAGCCCCAGCATTTT.